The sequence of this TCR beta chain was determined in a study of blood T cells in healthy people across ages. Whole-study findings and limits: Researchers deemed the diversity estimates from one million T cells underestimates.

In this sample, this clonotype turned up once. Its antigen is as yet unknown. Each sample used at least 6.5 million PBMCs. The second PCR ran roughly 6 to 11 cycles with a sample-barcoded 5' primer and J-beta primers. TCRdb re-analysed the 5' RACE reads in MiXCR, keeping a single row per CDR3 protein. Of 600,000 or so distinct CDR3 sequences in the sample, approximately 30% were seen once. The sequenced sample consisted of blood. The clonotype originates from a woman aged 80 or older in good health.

For the CDR3, the DNA is TGCGCCAGCAGCTTGGGCGGGGTCAACTCCTACGAGCAGTACTTC. This translates into CASSLGGVNSYEQYF. The gene calls are TRBV5-1 and TRBJ2-5; the D gene is possibly TRBD2 (6 bases). The tail of the sequence fits TRBJ2-7 better, so the J call may be wrong. This CDR3 region has 15 residues. Per the germline V gene, CDR1 is SGHRS and CDR2 is YFSETQ.